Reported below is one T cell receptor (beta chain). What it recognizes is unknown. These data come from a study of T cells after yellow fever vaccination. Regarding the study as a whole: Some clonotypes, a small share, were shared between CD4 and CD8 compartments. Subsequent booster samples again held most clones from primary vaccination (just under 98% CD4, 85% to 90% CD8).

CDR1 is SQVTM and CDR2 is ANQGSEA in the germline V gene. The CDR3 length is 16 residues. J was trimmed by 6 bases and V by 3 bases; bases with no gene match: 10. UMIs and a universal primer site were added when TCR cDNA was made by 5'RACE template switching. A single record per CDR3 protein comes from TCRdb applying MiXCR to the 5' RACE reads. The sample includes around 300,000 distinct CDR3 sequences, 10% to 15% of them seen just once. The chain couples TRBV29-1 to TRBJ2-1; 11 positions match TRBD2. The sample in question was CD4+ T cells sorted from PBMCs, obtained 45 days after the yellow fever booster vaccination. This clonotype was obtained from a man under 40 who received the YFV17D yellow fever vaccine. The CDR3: CSVDSGLLAGGNEQFF. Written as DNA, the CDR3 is TGCAGCGTTGATTCGGGTTTGCTAGCGGGAGGCAATGAGCAGTTCTTC.